This T cell receptor (beta chain) was sequenced in a study of blood T cells in healthy people across ages (dated by TCRdb to between 2014 and 2016). General notes on the study: In model experiments, template switching captured roughly one uniquely barcoded TCR beta cDNA molecule for every two T cells. To avoid experimental bias, donors of different ages were spread randomly across the sequencing lanes. Two additional independent replicas of 1 million unique cDNA reads from the same blood draw were analyzed for two donors (one aged 18 to 30 and one aged 80 or older). Donors were grouped into four age groups: young (average 16 years), middle-aged (about 40), aged (around 60) and long-lived (around 80). Using deep sequencing normalized with unique cDNA molecular identifiers, the study measured how TCR beta repertoire diversity changes with age.

This clonotype was observed at least ten times. Its antigen target is currently unknown. Per-base quality was not reported, and no clone a single base away is much larger than it. Overall study results and their limits: Since profiling was done on bulk unsorted PBMCs, naive and antigen-experienced compartments could not be conclusively compared. Because donor CMV infection status was unknown, age-related changes in expanded clonotypes were potentially confounded. The percentage of naive T cells measured by flow cytometry correlated strongly with observed TCR beta diversity. Compared with the aged group, the long-lived group had more naive CD4+ T cells, fewer expanded clones and increased TCR diversity, a pattern suggesting age selection. Estimates of total diversity based on one million sequenced T cells were considered lower bounds and underestimates. Observed TCR beta diversity per million T cells fell roughly linearly with age, and a significant reduction was already apparent by age around 40.

Systemically healthy Caucasian individuals from Russia, about 38 in total and aged about 6 to 90 years, were included as donors. Roughly 9.5 milliliters of peripheral blood were drawn from each donor into EDTA-treated Vacutainer tubes. Ficoll-Paque density-gradient centrifugation was used to isolate PBMCs, with at least 7 million obtained per sample. Total RNA was extracted from PBMCs with Trizol reagent, with at least 6 micrograms obtained per sample. For every donor, an aliquot of PBMCs went through flow cytometry to measure the percentages of naive CD45RAhigh/CD27high T cells. The junction shows trimming of 5 bases on V and 4 bases on J, plus 8 bases between the germline ends. CDR1 and CDR2, per the germline V gene, are SGHTA and FQGNSA. Counted from cysteine to phenylalanine, this CDR3 has 12 amino acids. The kept DNA is CDR3 alone, 36 bases in frame from the first base. The library relied on 5' RACE. Sequencer: Illumina HiSeq 2500. A second PCR of about 7 to 12 cycles was run with a J-beta primer mix and a sample-barcoded 5' primer. A unique molecular identifier was introduced onto each TCR beta cDNA molecule by a template-switch 5' adaptor carrying 12 random nucleotides. Each sample yielded at least 2.5 million CDR3-containing paired-end reads. All of the RNA was converted into first-strand cDNA using the Mint cDNA synthesis kit, with a TRBC-specific oligonucleotide serving as the primer. All cDNA was treated with uracil-DNA glycosylase and then went through a first 18-cycle PCR with the universal primers M1SS and BC2_uni_R. On the authors' methods: Each sample was normalized by randomly selecting 1 million high-quality reads, each carrying a distinct molecular identifier. Instead of being binned into consensus sequences, reads that shared molecular identifiers were thrown out. MiTCR, run with a Q25 quality threshold and the strictest error-elimination algorithm, handled CDR3 identification, clonotype clustering and error correction. A nonparametric unseen species model with Euler transformation was used to estimate a lower bound on total TCR beta diversity. The public reads were quality trimmed at Q25 with fastp and then assembled into clones with MiXCR by TCRdb, keeping productive beta chains. Each CDR3 protein gets just one entry, which takes the most common genes and DNA from the rows behind it. It is TCRdb's table, rather than the study itself, that gives the V and J calls and clone size. The sample table shows 250,000 to 300,000 distinct CDR3 sequences, and less than 30% are seen once. Jointly, the top ten make up roughly 28% of the sample.

Recombination linked TRBV7-2 to TRBJ2-5, with the D gene too uncertain to name. Source material: blood. The TCR originated in a woman in her seventies in good health. The sequenced DNA: TGTGCCAGCAGCGGCGTCGGAGAGACCCAGTACTTC. Translated, it reads CASSGVGETQYF.